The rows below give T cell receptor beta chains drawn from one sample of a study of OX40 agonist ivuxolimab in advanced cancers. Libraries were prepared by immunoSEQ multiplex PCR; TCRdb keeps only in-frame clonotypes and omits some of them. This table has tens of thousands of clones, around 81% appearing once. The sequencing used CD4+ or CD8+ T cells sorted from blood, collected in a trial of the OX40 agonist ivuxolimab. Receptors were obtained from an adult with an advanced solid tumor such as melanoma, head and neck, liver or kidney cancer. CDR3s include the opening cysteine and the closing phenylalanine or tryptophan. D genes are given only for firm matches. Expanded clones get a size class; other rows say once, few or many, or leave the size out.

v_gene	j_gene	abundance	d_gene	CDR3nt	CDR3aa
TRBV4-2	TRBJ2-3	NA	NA	TGTGCCAGCAGCCAAGGTACTGTAAGCACAGATACGCAGTATTTT	CASSQGTVSTDTQYF
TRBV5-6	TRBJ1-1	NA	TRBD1	TGTGCCAGCAGCACGGGACAGCATTCGAACACTGAAGCTTTCTTT	CASSTGQHSNTEAFF
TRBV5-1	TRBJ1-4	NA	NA	TGCGCCAGCAGCTTTGGGGCAACAACTAATGAAAAACTGTTTTTT	CASSFGATTNEKLFF
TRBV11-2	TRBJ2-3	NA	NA	TGTGCCAGCAGCTTAGTTACAACCCCGACGGGGAAAGATACGCAGTATTTT	CASSLVTTPTGKDTQYF
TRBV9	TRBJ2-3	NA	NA	TGTGCCAGCAGCGTAGGTAGTGTACCAGATACGCAGTATTTT	CASSVGSVPDTQYF
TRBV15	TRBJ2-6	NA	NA	TGTGCCACTGGCCAGGGGGGGCCCTCTGGGGCCAACGTCCTGACTTTC	CATGQGGPSGANVLTF
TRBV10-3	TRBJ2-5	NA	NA	TGTGCCACCGCCGCGGACTGGGGGGAGACCCAGTACTTC	CATAADWGETQYF
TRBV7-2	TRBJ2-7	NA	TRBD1	TGTGCCAGCAGCTTAGGGGGACAGACGGACGAGCAGTACTTC	CASSLGGQTDEQYF
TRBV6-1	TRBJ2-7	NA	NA	TGTGCCAGCAGTCGTGGATCCTACGAGCAGTACTTC	CASSRGSYEQYF
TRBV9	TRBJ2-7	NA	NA	TGTGCCAGCAGCTTGTCTGTCGGCTACGAGCAGTACTTC	CASSLSVGYEQYF
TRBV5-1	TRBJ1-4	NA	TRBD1	TGCGCCAGCAGCTGGACAGGGGGCCATGAAAAACTGTTTTTT	CASSWTGGHEKLFF
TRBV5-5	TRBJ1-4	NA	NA	TGTGCCAGCAGCTTAGTGCAGGGTTCCGGTGAAAAACTGTTTTTT	CASSLVQGSGEKLFF
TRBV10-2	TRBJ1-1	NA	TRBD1	TGCGCCAGCAGTGATATGGACAGGGGTAAGACTTTCTTT	CASSDMDRGKTFF
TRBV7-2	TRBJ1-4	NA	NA	TGTGCCAGCAGGTCATCGGGGGGGAATGAAAAACTGTTTTTT	CASRSSGGNEKLFF
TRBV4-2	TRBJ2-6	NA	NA	TGTGCCAGCAGCCCCTCCCCTGGGGCCAACGTCCTGACTTTC	CASSPSPGANVLTF
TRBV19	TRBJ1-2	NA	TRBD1	TGTGCCAGCCGACAGGGGGATGGCTACACCTTC	CASRQGDGYTF
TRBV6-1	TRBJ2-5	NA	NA	TGTGCCAGCAGTGAAGCGGCCAGGGGCTGGCAGGAGACCCAGTACTTC	CASSEAARGWQETQYF
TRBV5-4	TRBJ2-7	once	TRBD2	TGTGCCAGCAGCTTGGGGCGGGGGGCGGACGAGCAGTACTTC	CASSLGRGADEQYF
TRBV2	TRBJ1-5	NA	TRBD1	TGTGCCAGCAACCCGACAGGGGCGAATCAGCCCCAGCATTTT	CASNPTGANQPQHF
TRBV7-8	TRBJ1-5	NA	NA	TGTGCCAGCAGCTTAGCCCCCTCGAGTACAGGGCTAAATCAGCCCCAGCATTTT	CASSLAPSSTGLNQPQHF
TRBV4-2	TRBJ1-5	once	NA	TGTGCCAGCAGCCCAGAGGCATCTTCTAGCAATCAGCCCCAGCATTTT	CASSPEASSSNQPQHF
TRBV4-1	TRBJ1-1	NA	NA	TGCGCCAGCAGCCAAGACTCCTGGCAGTTGAACACTGAAGCTTTCTTT	CASSQDSWQLNTEAFF
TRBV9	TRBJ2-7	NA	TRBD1	TGTGCCAGCAGCGGACAGGGGGCTAGATCCTACGAGCAGTACTTC	CASSGQGARSYEQYF
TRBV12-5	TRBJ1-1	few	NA	TGTGCTAGTGGCCCAGGGGCACACACTGAAGCTTTCTTT	CASGPGAHTEAFF
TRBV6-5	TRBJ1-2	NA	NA	TGTGCCAGCAGTGAAGATGGCAGCAACAGAGGCTACACCTTC	CASSEDGSNRGYTF
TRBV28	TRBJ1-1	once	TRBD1	TGTGCCAGCAGTCCGTATGCCGGGACAGGGACTACTGAAGCTTTCTTT	CASSPYAGTGTTEAFF
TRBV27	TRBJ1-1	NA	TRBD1	TGTGCCAGCAGTCCGCCCCGGACAGGGAACACTGAAGCTTTCTTT	CASSPPRTGNTEAFF
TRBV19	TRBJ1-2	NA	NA	TGTGCCAGCGAGCGGGGTTACGGCTACACCTTC	CASERGYGYTF
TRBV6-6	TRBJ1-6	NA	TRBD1	TGTGTCAGCAGTTGGACAGGGTTGGATTCACCCCTCCACTTT	CVSSWTGLDSPLHF
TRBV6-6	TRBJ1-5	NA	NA	TGTGCCAGCAGTTACTCCCGGGTACAGCCCCAGCATTTT	CASSYSRVQPQHF
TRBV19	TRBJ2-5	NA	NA	TGTGCCAGTAGTATAAGTCGGGGGGAGACCCAGTACTTC	CASSISRGETQYF
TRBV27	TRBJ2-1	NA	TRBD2	TGTGCCAGCAGTTTAAGGCCTAGCGGGGGCGATGAGCAGTTCTTC	CASSLRPSGGDEQFF
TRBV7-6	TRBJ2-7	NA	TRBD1	TGTGCCAGCAGCTTCGGGACAGGGTACGAGCAGTACTTC	CASSFGTGYEQYF
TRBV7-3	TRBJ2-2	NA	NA	TGTGCCAGCAGCACAGGACAGACCGGGGAGCTGTTTTTT	CASSTGQTGELFF
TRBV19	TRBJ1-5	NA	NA	TGTGCCAGTACGGGGTTCGATCAGCCCCAGCATTTT	CASTGFDQPQHF
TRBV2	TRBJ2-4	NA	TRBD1	TGTGCCAGCAGTGATCCGGGACAGGGGATTGACATTCAGTACTTC	CASSDPGQGIDIQYF
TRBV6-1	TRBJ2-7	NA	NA	TGTGCCAGCAGTGCAGACTACGAGCAGTACTTC	CASSADYEQYF
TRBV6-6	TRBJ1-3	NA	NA	TGTGCCAGCAGCTGGGACCGCTCAGGAAACACCATATATTTT	CASSWDRSGNTIYF
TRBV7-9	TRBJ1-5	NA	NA	TGTGCCAGCAGCTTAGGGGAGAATCAGCCCCAGCATTTT	CASSLGENQPQHF
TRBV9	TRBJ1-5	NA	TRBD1	TGTGCCAGCAGCCAGGGGGACAGGACCAGTCAGCCCCAGCATTTT	CASSQGDRTSQPQHF
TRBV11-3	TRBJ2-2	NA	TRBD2	TGTGCCAGCAGCTTAAGGCGGGGAACTAGCGGAAAGGTTGTCACCGGGGAGCTGTTTTTT	CASSLRRGTSGKVVTGELFF
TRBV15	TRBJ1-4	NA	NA	TGTGCCACCAGCAGAGATCGGGGAACTAATGAAAAACTGTTTTTT	CATSRDRGTNEKLFF
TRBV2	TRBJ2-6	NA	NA	TGTGCCAGCAGCCTTGCCTCTGGGGCCAACGTCCTGACTTTC	CASSLASGANVLTF
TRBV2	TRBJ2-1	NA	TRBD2	TGTGCCAGCAGTGGGACTAGCGGGCACTACAATGAGCAGTTCTTC	CASSGTSGHYNEQFF
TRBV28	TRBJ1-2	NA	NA	TGTGCCATCCGACCGGGACGCCCTTCTGGCTACACCTTC	CAIRPGRPSGYTF
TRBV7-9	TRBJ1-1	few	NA	TGTGCCAGCAGCCCTGAGGGAGAAGCTTTCTTT	CASSPEGEAFF
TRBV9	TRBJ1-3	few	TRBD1	TGTGCCAGCAGCGTAAGGCAGGGGGTAGGAAACACCATATATTTT	CASSVRQGVGNTIYF
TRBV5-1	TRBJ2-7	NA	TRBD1	TGCGCCAGCAGCCCTGAGGGGGCGTCTGGGAAAATCTACGAGCAGTACTTC	CASSPEGASGKIYEQYF
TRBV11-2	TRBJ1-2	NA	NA	TGTGCCAGCAGCTTAAAATTGACCGCTAACTATGGCTACACCTTC	CASSLKLTANYGYTF
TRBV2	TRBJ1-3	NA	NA	TGTGCCAGCCGGGGAGGAGGGCGAGGAAACACCATATATTTT	CASRGGGRGNTIYF
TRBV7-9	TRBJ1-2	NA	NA	TGTGCCAGCAGCTTAGTGGGCATCCCCAACTATGGCTACACCTTC	CASSLVGIPNYGYTF
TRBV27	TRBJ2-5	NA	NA	TGTGCCAGCAGTTTAACCCCTTCGGGGCAGGCCTTCGAGACCCAGTACTTC	CASSLTPSGQAFETQYF
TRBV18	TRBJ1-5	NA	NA	TGTGCCAGCTCACCCGCCCGGGGGCAGCCCCAGCATTTT	CASSPARGQPQHF
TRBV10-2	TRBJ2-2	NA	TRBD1	TGCGCCAGCAGTGAGGCTTACCGACAGGCAGGGGGGAACACCGGGGAGCTGTTTTTT	CASSEAYRQAGGNTGELFF
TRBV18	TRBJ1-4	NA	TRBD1	TGTGCCAGCTCACCCGACAGGGTAACTAATGAAAAACTGTTTTTT	CASSPDRVTNEKLFF
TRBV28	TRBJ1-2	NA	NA	TGTGCCAGCAGTTCAGCAACTTCATCCAACGGAGGCTACACCTTC	CASSSATSSNGGYTF
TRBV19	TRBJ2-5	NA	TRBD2	TGTGCCACGCGGGAGGGTGGCGAGACCCAGTACTTC	CATREGGETQYF
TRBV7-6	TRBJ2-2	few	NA	TGTGCCAGCAGCTTAGGGCCTGGGGGACCGAACACCGGGGAGCTGTTTTTT	CASSLGPGGPNTGELFF
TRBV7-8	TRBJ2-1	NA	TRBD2	TGTGCCAGCAAACTAGCGGGGGATTCTCAGGGCTTCTTC	CASKLAGDSQGFF